These 29 T cell receptor beta chains were sequenced from one sample in a study of immune evolution from preneoplasia to lung adenocarcinoma. Clones were sequenced by immunoSEQ multiplex PCR, and TCRdb holds only the in-frame ones, with some missing. The sample has about 14,000 clones; 65% to 90% are singletons. The specimen sequenced was FFPE lung adenocarcinoma in situ tissue. The receptors here all came from an older donor with lung adenocarcinoma.

The V gene is TRBV7-8, the J gene TRBJ1-1, with 7 bases identical to TRBD1. The CDR3 loop spans 13 amino acids. The V segment lost 5 bases and the J segment 3 bases; nucleotides outside the gene matches: 3. Germline CDR1 SGHVS, CDR2 FQNEAQ. This CDR3 reads CASSPTGDTEAFF. The CDR3 DNA reads TGTGCCAGCAGCCCTACAGGGGACACTGAAGCTTTCTTT. The whole variable domain, remainder taken from reference TRBV7-8 and TRBJ1-1, is GAGVSQSPRYKVAKRGQDVALRCDPISGHVSLFWYQQALGQGPEFLTYFQNEAQLDKSGLPSDRFFAERPEGSVSTLKIQRTQQEDSAVYLCASSPTGDTEAFFGQGTRLTVV.

This clone was seen once. An end of the junction does not agree with germline; a read error may underlie this. V usage is TRBV30 and J usage is TRBJ2-1; possible D gene TRBD1, 6 bases. CDR3 size: 12 residues. Germline CDR1 reads GTSNPN; CDR2 reads SVGIG (reference sequence). CDR3 nucleotide sequence: TGTGCCTTGAGTGGGACATACAATGAGCAGTTCTTC. Translated: CALSGTYNEQFF.

The chain carries TRBV27 and TRBJ2-7; 7 nucleotides align to TRBD1. Germline values: CDR1 MNHEY, CDR2 SMNVEV (reference sequence). The CDR3 is 17 residues long. V was pared by 5 bases and J by 1 base, with 14 bases of the junction left unmatched. The CDR3 coding sequence is TGTGCCAGCAGTGAGTACCCCGTCCGGGGACAGTCCTACGAGCAGTACTTC. Its translation: CASSEYPVRGQSYEQYF.

With regard to this clone: A read error may produce the germline difference seen at one junction end. The V and J genes are TRBV11-3 and TRBJ2-5; 7 nucleotides line up with TRBD1. Germline V CDR1 and CDR2: SGHNT, YENEEA. The CDR3 contains 15 residues. CDR3 bases: TGTGCCGGCAGCTTAGGCCGGGACAGAAAAGAGACCCAGTACTTC. Protein product: CAGSLGRDRKETQYF. Filled out from reference TRBV11-3 and TRBJ2-5, the complete variable domain reads EAGVVQSPRYKIIEKKQPVAFWCNPISGHNTLYWYLQNLGQGPELLIRYENEEAVDDSQLPKDRFSAERLKGVDSTLKIQPAELGDSAVYLCAGSLGRDRKETQYFGPGTRLLVL.

This sequence joins TRBV4-3 and TRBJ1-1; tentatively, D is TRBD1 (6 bases). This CDR3 spans 16 amino acids. The V gene lost 0 bases and the J gene lost 4 bases, with 15 bases spanning the gap. The germline gives CDR1 LGHNA, CDR2 YSLEER. In nucleotides, the CDR3 is TGCGCCAGCAGCCAAGATCTAGAGGGGGGTCGCACTGAAGCTTTCTTT. It codes for CASSQDLEGGRTEAFF.

The J gene is TRBJ2-2, the V gene TRBV29-1; D gene uncertain. Germline V gene lookup returns CDR1 SQVTM and CDR2 ANQGSEA. This CDR3 contains 13 residues. Trimming took off 3 bases at V and 2 bases at J, with 7 bases between the two ends. This chain's CDR3 is CSVEFPNTGELFF. CDR3 nucleotide sequence: TGCAGCGTTGAGTTTCCCAACACCGGGGAGCTGTTTTTT.

This sequence joins TRBV28 and TRBJ2-5, with TRBD2 identical over 8 bases. The CDR3 runs to 14 residues. The germline gives CDR1 MDHEN, CDR2 SYDVKM. Trimming removed 6 bases from V and 4 bases from J; junction bases left unmatched: 7. The CDR3 DNA sequence: TGTGCCAGCAGCCCCCAGCGGGGGATAGAGACCCAGTACTTC. This encodes CASSPQRGIETQYF.

This clone was recorded once. The chain recombines TRBV5-1 with TRBJ2-3; D remains ambiguous. With 2 bases removed from V and 6 bases from J, the gap between germline ends came to 13 bases. The CDR3 is made up of 14 amino acids. CDR1 and CDR2 (germline): SGHRS, YFSETQ. CDR3: CASSFGQMGDTQYF. The CDR3 DNA is TGCGCCAGCAGCTTCGGGCAAATGGGGGATACGCAGTATTTT.

The CDR3 here is CAIRQDVEAAFF. The DNA for the CDR3 is TGTGCCATCAGACAGGACGTCGAGGCAGCTTTCTTT. The rearrangement links TRBV10-3 to TRBJ1-1, with a tentative D call TRBD1 (5 bases). The V gene's germline CDR1 is ENHRY and CDR2 SYGVKD. V lost 6 bases to trimming and J lost 10 bases, with 15 bases between them. This CDR3 spans 12 amino acids.

The chain recombines TRBV2 with TRBJ1-2; the match to TRBD1 covers 8 bases. The germline V gene encodes CDR1 SNHLY and CDR2 FYNNEI. The CDR3 length is 15 residues. V was clipped by 7 bases and J by 5 bases; unmatched bases: 12. Here the CDR3 DNA reads TGTGCCAGCATTGAGGGACAGGCTTGGCATTATGGCTACACCTTC. It encodes CASIEGQAWHYGYTF.

The chain is built from TRBV19 and TRBJ1-5; D unresolved. V dropped 3 bases and J dropped 0 bases, with 6 bases sitting between them. The CDR3 spans 14 residues. CDR1 is LNHDA and CDR2 is SQIVND in the germline V gene (reference sequence). The CDR3 DNA is TGTGCCAGTAGTATGGAGGGTAGCAATCAGCCCCAGCATTTT. Amino acids: CASSMEGSNQPQHF. Drawing the rest from reference TRBV19 and TRBJ1-5, the complete variable domain is DGGITQSPKYLFRKEGQNVTLSCEQNLNHDAMYWYRQDPGQGLRLIYYSQIVNDFQKGDIAEGYSVSREKKESFPLTVTSAQKNPTAFYLCASSMEGSNQPQHFGDGTRLSIL.

The chain recombines TRBV4-3 with TRBJ2-1; 11 nucleotides line up with TRBD1. Germline V gene sequence: CDR1 LGHNA, CDR2 YSLEER. The CDR3 extends over 16 amino acids. The V and J ends lost 3 bases and 4 bases, in that order; junction bases with no gene match: 5. The CDR3 is CASSQDRDRGYNEQFF. The CDR3 nucleotides are TGCGCCAGCAGCCAGGACCGGGACAGGGGGTACAATGAGCAGTTCTTC.

The chain has TRBV30 and TRBJ2-1, with TRBD2 matching 11 bases. V was pared by 0 bases and J by 10 bases, with 8 bases of the junction left unmatched. Germline CDR1 reads GTSNPN; CDR2 reads SVGIG (reference sequence). The length of the CDR3 is 15 residues. The CDR3 sequence is CAWSVSTSGSLEQFF. The DNA for the CDR3 is TGTGCCTGGAGTGTATCCACTAGCGGGAGTTTAGAGCAGTTCTTC.

This clone was counted once. The chain has TRBV9 and TRBJ2-7; D may be TRBD1 (6 bases). V lost 3 bases and J 3 bases, leaving 16 bases between the germline ends. Germline assignment: CDR1 SGDLS and CDR2 YYNGEE. This CDR3 comprises 15 residues. The CDR3 DNA is TGTGCCAGCAGCGCCTGGACAGAATGCCTCTACGAGCAGTACTTC. Translating gives CASSAWTECLYEQYF. The variable domain in full, with the rest retrieved from reference TRBV9 and TRBJ2-7, is DSGVTQTPKHLITATGQRVTLRCSPRSGDLSVYWYQQSLDQGLQFLIQYYNGEERAKGNILERFSAQQFPDLHSELNLSSLELGDSALYFCASSAWTECLYEQYFGPGTRLTVT.

The rearrangement uses TRBV6-6 and TRBJ2-3; possible D gene TRBD2, 6 bases. This CDR3 has 14 residues. CDR1 is MNHNY, CDR2 SVGAGI, per germline (reference sequence). The ends were cut back, 6 bases at V and 4 bases at J, with 14 bases in the middle. The CDR3 bases are TGTGCCAGCAGGGACGGGAGAGGGGCAGATACGCAGTATTTT. Its translation is CASRDGRGADTQYF.

This chain links TRBV28 with TRBJ2-7; 11 positions agree with TRBD1. This CDR3 region has 16 residues. Germline loops: CDR1 MDHEN, CDR2 SYDVKM. The trim removed 9 bases at V and 3 bases at J, leaving 13 bases unmatched. The CDR3 reads CASGGQGAQTVYEQYF. The CDR3 bases are TGTGCCAGTGGAGGACAGGGGGCTCAAACCGTCTACGAGCAGTACTTC.

A note on this clone: Other nucleotide sequences in the sample specify the same CDR3. The chain joins TRBV9 to TRBJ2-5; the match to TRBD2 covers 7 bases. This CDR3 is 14 amino acids long. V was pared by 2 bases and J by 4 bases, with 5 bases of the junction left unmatched. Germline CDR1 SGDLS, CDR2 YYNGEE. The chain's CDR3 is CASSVWGGGETQYF. CDR3 sequence (DNA): TGTGCCAGCAGCGTCTGGGGGGGAGGAGAGACCCAGTACTTC.

The rearrangement uses TRBV2 and TRBJ2-7; D is ambiguous. Trimming removed 7 bases from V and 3 bases from J, with 13 bases in between. Germline CDR1 SNHLY, CDR2 FYNNEI. The CDR3 loop spans 13 amino acids. The CDR3, as DNA: TGTGCCAGCAATAGGGTCTACTACTACGAGCAGTACTTC. This sequence encodes CASNRVYYYEQYF. The variable domain in full, with the rest retrieved from reference TRBV2 and TRBJ2-7, is EPEVTQTPSHQVTQMGQEVILRCVPISNHLYFYWYRQILGQKVEFLVSFYNNEISEKSEIFDDQFSVERPDGSNFTLKIRSTKLEDSAMYFCASNRVYYYEQYFGPGTRLTVT.

This clone was observed a handful of times. V gene TRBV7-3 combines with J gene TRBJ2-3; unclear D gene. Trimming stripped 0 bases from V and 1 base from J, with 8 bases between. The CDR3 spans 15 residues. The germline V gene encodes CDR1 SGHTA and CDR2 FQGTGA. CDR3 in DNA: TGTGCCAGCAGCTTAACAGGGTTGGGCACAGATACGCAGTATTTT. Translating it yields CASSLTGLGTDTQYF.

V and J are TRBV5-6 and TRBJ2-2, with D perhaps matching TRBD2 (5 bases). V lost 2 bases, J lost 1 base, and 15 bases lay in between. Per the germline V gene, CDR1 is SGHDT and CDR2 is YYEEEE. The CDR3 is 17 amino acids. CDR3 sequence reads: CASSFDGGYENTGELFF. The CDR3 coding sequence is TGTGCCAGCAGCTTCGACGGAGGATACGAGAACACCGGGGAGCTGTTTTTT.

This rearrangement joins TRBV7-9 to TRBJ2-5; TRBD1 agrees at 8 bases. The CDR3 sequence is 16 residues long. Losses at the gene ends were 2 bases for V and 2 bases for J; bases not matched to a gene: 7. From germline, CDR1 is SEHNR and CDR2 FQNEAQ (reference sequence). The CDR3 coding sequence is TGTGCCAGCAGCTTATTAAAACAGGGGGTACAAGAGACCCAGTACTTC. Amino acid sequence: CASSLLKQGVQETQYF. The full variable domain, completed using reference TRBV7-9 and TRBJ2-5, is DTGVSQNPRHKITKRGQNVTFRCDPISEHNRLYWYRQTLGQGPEFLTYFQNEAQLEKSRLLSDRFSAERPKGSFSTLEIQRTEQGDSAMYLCASSLLKQGVQETQYFGPGTRLLVL.

This clone was observed once. This chain connects TRBV18 to TRBJ2-1; perhaps TRBD2 as D (6 bases). Germline CDR1 KGHSH, CDR2 LQKENI. V was pared by 1 base and J by 5 bases, with 12 bases between. The CDR3 contains 15 residues. The CDR3 here is CASSPLGGMDNEQFF. Here the CDR3 DNA reads TGTGCCAGCTCACCACTAGGAGGGATGGACAATGAGCAGTTCTTC.

This clone appeared a few times. The chain recombines TRBV11-2 with TRBJ2-2; 7 bases agree with TRBD1. Germline CDR1 reads SGHAT; CDR2 reads FQNNGV. The V segment lost 4 bases and the J segment 2 bases; nucleotides outside the gene matches: 16. The CDR3 consists of 19 residues. The DNA of the CDR3 is TGTGCCAGCAGCTATACGATAGGAAGGGGGCGTCTAAACACCGGGGAGCTGTTTTTT. It specifies CASSYTIGRGRLNTGELFF.

The chain has TRBV6-6 and TRBJ1-4; D is perhaps TRBD1 (6 bases). The germline V gene has CDR1 MNHNY and CDR2 SVGAGI (reference sequence). This CDR3 is 15 amino acids long. The V gene lost 7 bases and the J gene lost 4 bases, with 16 bases spanning the gap. The CDR3 protein is CASTSTGRRNEKLFF. The CDR3 DNA follows: TGTGCCAGCACCTCTACAGGGAGGCGTAATGAAAAACTGTTTTTT.

This clone was seen just once. This sequence joins TRBV6-1 and TRBJ1-1; D is perhaps TRBD1 (5 bases). The CDR3 loop spans 13 amino acids. Per germline, CDR1 MNHNS and CDR2 SASEGT. V lost 3 bases, J lost 5 bases, and 10 bases lay in between. This CDR3 is CASSDRVRTEAFF. CDR3 sequence (DNA): TGTGCCAGCAGTGACAGGGTTAGGACTGAAGCTTTCTTT.

The chain links TRBV13 to TRBJ1-3; TRBD1 agrees at 8 bases. J was trimmed by 0 bases and V by 7 bases; bases with no gene match: 5. CDR1 PRHDT and CDR2 FYEKMQ come from the germline V gene (reference sequence). The CDR3 is 15 residues long. CDR3 bases: TGTGCCAGCACCCGGGACAGGTCCTCTGGAAACACCATATATTTT. This sequence encodes CASTRDRSSGNTIYF.

The chain employs TRBV25-1 and TRBJ1-4; D gene unclear. The CDR3 loop spans 12 amino acids. The ends were cut back, 7 bases at V and 0 bases at J, with 3 bases in the middle. CDR1 is MGHDK and CDR2 is SYGVNS in the germline V gene. The CDR3 spells CASTSTNEKLFF. DNA of the CDR3: TGTGCCAGCACCTCAACTAATGAAAAACTGTTTTTT.

The rearrangement joins TRBV20-1 to TRBJ2-5; D not resolved. CDR3 length equals 10 residues. V lost 6 bases and J lost 3, with 5 bases in between. Germline CDR1 and CDR2: DFQATT and SNEGSKA (reference sequence). The CDR3 nucleotides are TGCAGTGCGGGAAAAGAGACCCAGTACTTC. This encodes CSAGKETQYF.

The chain carries TRBV4-2 and TRBJ2-1; unclear D gene. CDR1 is LGHNA, CDR2 YNFKEQ, per germline. CDR3 length: 14 amino acids. The V gene lost 0 bases and the J gene lost 4 bases, with 7 bases spanning the gap. This CDR3 is CASSQEKGYNEQFF. In DNA form, the CDR3 reads TGTGCCAGCAGCCAAGAGAAAGGATACAATGAGCAGTTCTTC.